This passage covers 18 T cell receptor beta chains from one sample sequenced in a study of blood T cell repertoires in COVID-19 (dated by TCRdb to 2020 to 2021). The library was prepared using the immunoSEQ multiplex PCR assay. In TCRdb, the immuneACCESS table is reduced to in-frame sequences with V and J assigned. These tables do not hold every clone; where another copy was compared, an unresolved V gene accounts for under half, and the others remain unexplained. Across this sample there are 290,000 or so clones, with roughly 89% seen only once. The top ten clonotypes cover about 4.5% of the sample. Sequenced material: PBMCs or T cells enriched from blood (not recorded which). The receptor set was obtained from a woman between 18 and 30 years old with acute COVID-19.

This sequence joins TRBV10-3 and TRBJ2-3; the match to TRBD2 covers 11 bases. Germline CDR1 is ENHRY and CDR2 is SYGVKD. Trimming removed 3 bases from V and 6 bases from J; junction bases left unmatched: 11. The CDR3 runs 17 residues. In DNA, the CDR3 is TGTGCCATCAGTGAAGGAACGACTAGCGGGATATCCGATACGCAGTATTTT. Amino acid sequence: CAISEGTTSGISDTQYF.

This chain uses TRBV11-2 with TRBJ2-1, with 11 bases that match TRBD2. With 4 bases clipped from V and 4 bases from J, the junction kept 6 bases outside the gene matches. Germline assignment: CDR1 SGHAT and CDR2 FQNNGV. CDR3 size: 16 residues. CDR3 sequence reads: CASSYDGTSGYNEQFF. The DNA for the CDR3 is TGTGCCAGCAGCTACGATGGGACTAGCGGTTACAATGAGCAGTTCTTC.

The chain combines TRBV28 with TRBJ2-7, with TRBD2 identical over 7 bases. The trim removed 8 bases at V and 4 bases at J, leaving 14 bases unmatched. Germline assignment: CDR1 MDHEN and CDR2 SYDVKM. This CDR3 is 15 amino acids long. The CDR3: CASGLWGSGRYEQYF. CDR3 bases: TGTGCCAGCGGGTTGTGGGGTAGCGGGCGATACGAGCAGTACTTC.

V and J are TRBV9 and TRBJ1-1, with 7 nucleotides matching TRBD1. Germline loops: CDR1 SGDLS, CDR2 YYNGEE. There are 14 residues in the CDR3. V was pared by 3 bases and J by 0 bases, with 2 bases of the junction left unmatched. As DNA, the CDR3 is TGTGCCAGCAGCGCCGGGACAGTGAACACTGAAGCTTTCTTT. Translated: CASSAGTVNTEAFF.

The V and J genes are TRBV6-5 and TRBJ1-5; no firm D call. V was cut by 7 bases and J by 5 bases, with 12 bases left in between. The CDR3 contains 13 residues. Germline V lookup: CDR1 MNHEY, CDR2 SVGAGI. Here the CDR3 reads CASKRRFDQPQHF. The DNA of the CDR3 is TGTGCCAGCAAGCGAAGATTCGATCAGCCCCAGCATTTT.

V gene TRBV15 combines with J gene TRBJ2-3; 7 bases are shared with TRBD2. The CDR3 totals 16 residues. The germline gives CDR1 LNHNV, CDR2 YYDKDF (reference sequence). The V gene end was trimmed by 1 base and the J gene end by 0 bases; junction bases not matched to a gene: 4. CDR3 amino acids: CATSRGASGSTDTQYF. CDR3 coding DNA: TGTGCCACCAGCAGAGGCGCTAGCGGAAGCACAGATACGCAGTATTTT.

This CDR3 reads CASTERAGATYEQYF. CDR3 DNA: TGTGCCAGTACAGAACGAGCGGGTGCCACCTACGAGCAGTACTTC. The chain has TRBV19 and TRBJ2-7; D perhaps matches TRBD2 (6 bases). V was clipped by 7 bases and J by 2 bases, with 18 bases between them. CDR3 length: 15 residues. CDR1 is LNHDA and CDR2 is SQIVND in the germline V gene (reference sequence).

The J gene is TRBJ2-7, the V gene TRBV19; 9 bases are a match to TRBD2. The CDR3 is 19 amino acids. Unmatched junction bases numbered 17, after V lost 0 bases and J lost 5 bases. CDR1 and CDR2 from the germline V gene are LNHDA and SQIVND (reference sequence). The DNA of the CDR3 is TGTGCCAGTAGTATAGAGGGCGGGAGGGCCCCTTCGGAAGTAGACGAGCAGTACTTC. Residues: CASSIEGGRAPSEVDEQYF.

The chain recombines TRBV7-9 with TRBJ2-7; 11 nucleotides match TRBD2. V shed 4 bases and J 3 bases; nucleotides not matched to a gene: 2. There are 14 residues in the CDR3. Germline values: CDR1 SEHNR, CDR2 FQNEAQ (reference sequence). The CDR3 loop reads CASSSGTSGYEQYF. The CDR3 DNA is TGTGCCAGCAGCTCGGGGACTAGCGGCTACGAGCAGTACTTC.

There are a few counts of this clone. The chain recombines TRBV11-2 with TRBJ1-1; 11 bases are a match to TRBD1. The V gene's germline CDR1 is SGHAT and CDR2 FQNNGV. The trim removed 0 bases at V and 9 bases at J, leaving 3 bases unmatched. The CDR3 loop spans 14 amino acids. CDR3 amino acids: CASSLEGQGVKAFF. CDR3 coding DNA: TGTGCCAGCAGCTTAGAGGGACAGGGGGTGAAAGCTTTCTTT.

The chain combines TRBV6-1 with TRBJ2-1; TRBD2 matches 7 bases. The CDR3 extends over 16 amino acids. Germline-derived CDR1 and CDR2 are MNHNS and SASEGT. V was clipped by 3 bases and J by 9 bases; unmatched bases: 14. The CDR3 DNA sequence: TGTGCCAGCAGTGAGAGGGCTAGCGGCGTGAGAGGTGAGCAGTTCTTC. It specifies CASSERASGVRGEQFF.

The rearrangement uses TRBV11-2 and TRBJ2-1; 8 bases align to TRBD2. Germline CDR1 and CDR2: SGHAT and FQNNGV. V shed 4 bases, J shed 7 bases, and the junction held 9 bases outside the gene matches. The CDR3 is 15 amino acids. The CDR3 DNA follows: TGTGCCAGCAGCTGGGCGGCGGGAGGACAGAATGAGCAGTTCTTC. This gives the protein CASSWAAGGQNEQFF. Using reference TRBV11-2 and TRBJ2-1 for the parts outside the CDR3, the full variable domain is EAGVAQSPRYKIIEKRQSVAFWCNPISGHATLYWYQQILGQGPKLLIQFQNNGVVDDSQLPKDRFSAERLKGVDSTLKIQPAKLEDSAVYLCASSWAAGGQNEQFFGPGTRLTVL.

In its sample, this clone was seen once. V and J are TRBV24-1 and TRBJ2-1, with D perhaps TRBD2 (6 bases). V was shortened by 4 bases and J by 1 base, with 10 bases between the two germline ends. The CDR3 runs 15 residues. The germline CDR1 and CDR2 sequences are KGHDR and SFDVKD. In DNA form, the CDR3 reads TGTGCCACCAGTGAGGTGGGAGGTTCCTACAATGAGCAGTTCTTC. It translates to CATSEVGGSYNEQFF.

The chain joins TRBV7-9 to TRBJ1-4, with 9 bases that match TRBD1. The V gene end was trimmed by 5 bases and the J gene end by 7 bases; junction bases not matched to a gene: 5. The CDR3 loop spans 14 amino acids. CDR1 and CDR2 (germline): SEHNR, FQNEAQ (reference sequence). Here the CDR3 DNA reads TGTGCCAGCAGCAGAACAGGGGGCCTTGAAAAACTGTTTTTT. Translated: CASSRTGGLEKLFF.

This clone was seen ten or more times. This CDR3 is CASSLAPNTEAFF. The CDR3 DNA follows: TGTGCCAGCAGCTTGGCCCCTAACACTGAAGCTTTCTTT. The chain links TRBV5-6 to TRBJ1-1, with D unresolved. V lost 0 bases and J lost 2, with 5 bases in between. The CDR3 contains 13 residues. Germline V CDR1 and CDR2: SGHDT, YYEEEE.

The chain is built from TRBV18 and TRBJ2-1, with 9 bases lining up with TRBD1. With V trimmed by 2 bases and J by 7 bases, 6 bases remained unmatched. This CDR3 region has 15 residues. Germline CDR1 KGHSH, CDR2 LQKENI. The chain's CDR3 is CASSPDRGGRNEQFF. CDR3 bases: TGTGCCAGCTCACCAGACAGGGGGGGCAGGAATGAGCAGTTCTTC.

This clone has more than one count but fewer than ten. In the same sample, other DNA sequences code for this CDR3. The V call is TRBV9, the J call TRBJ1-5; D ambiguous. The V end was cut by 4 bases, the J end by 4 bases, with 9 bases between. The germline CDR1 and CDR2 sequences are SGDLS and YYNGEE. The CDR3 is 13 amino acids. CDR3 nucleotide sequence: TGTGCCAGCAGCCCAGCGGGTAATCAGCCCCAGCATTTT. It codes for CASSPAGNQPQHF.

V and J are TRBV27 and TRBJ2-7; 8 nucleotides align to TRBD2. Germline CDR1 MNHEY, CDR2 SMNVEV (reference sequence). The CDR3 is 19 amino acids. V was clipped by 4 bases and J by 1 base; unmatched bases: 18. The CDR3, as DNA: TGTGCCAGCAGTTCCCACCGGGGGCTAGCGGGCCGGGATTCCTACGAGCAGTACTTC. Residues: CASSSHRGLAGRDSYEQYF.